This T cell receptor (beta chain) is from a study of blood T cell repertoires in COVID-19. For the study at large: The samples span acute and convalescent COVID-19 from the United States, Italy and Spain. In each case, the material was cDNA or gDNA derived from T cells, B-cell-depleted T cells, or PBMCs.

In the authors' methods: Reference gene primer amplification gave nucleated cell count estimates. TCRdb keeps only in-frame clones here, not all; method: immunoSEQ multiplex PCR. V, J and clone size are those of that table, while D and trimming were read from the DNA. The sample shows roughly 220,000 clones, 86% of them seen only once. The TCR was taken from a man younger than 45 who had recovered from COVID-19. Material for sequencing was peripheral blood.

CDR3 in DNA: TGTGCCACCAGTGACCCCGGGACAGAAGGCAATCAGCCCCAGCATTTT. This codes for CATSDPGTEGNQPQHF. The chain recombines TRBV24-1 with TRBJ1-5; 7 bases are shared with TRBD1. Trimming took 4 bases from V and 2 from J; bases not matched to a gene: 7. The length of the CDR3 is 16 residues. Germline lookup yields CDR1 KGHDR and CDR2 SFDVKD.